The 32 T cell receptor beta chains below come from one sample, sequenced in a study of lung T cells in sarcoidosis with Löfgren's syndrome (dated by TCRdb to between 2016 and 2019). The data were produced on an Illumina MiSeq. TCRdb itself trimmed the public reads at Q25 with fastp, ran MiXCR and retained productive beta chains. Each CDR3 protein appears once, grouped with its most common genes and DNA. Counted in this sample were tens of thousands of distinct CDR3 sequences; approximately 22% of them appeared once. Over 2% of the sample rests with the top ten. The specimen sequenced was CD4+ T cells from PBMCs. All receptors derive from a human donor with sarcoidosis (Löfgren's syndrome or another form), or a control subject (not recorded which).

Many counts were recorded for this clonotype. The CDR3 reads CATAEGGHLTDTQYF. The CDR3 region has the DNA TGTGCCACCGCGGAAGGAGGACACCTCACAGATACGCAGTATTTT. This chain uses TRBV24-1 with TRBJ2-3; D is tentatively TRBD1 or TRBD2 (5 bases each). Trimming shortened V by 9 bases and J by 2 bases, and 17 bases separated the two germline ends. Germline CDR1 and CDR2: KGHDR and SFDVKD. CDR3 length: 15 amino acids.

The chain joins TRBV7-3 to TRBJ2-3; a possible D gene is TRBD2 (6 bases). Germline V gene data show CDR1 as SGHTA and CDR2 as FQGTGA. V was pared by 5 bases and J by 5 bases, with 14 bases between. The CDR3 is made up of 14 amino acids. The CDR3 loop reads CASSPGGSEDTQYF. CDR3 nucleotide sequence: TGTGCCAGCAGCCCTGGGGGGAGCGAAGATACGCAGTATTTT.

This clonotype was observed a few times. The V gene is TRBV11-2, the J gene TRBJ2-1, with 7 bases matching TRBD1. The CDR3 extends over 18 amino acids. V shed 0 bases and J 8 bases; nucleotides not matched to a gene: 16. Per germline, CDR1 SGHAT and CDR2 FQNNGV. The CDR3 DNA follows: TGTGCCAGCAGCTTAGATGGGGGATTCAAGGGGGCTGACTATGAGCAGTTCTTC. Amino acids: CASSLDGGFKGADYEQFF.

This clonotype has ten or more counts. This chain links TRBV28 with TRBJ1-5, with a possible D match to TRBD1 (6 bases). Germline CDR1 MDHEN, CDR2 SYDVKM. V was cut by 4 bases and J by 6 bases, with 16 bases left in between. This CDR3 has 15 amino acids. The CDR3 DNA reads TGTGCCAGCAGTTCCGGGGGGCTTGGGAGTCAGCCCCAGCATTTT. Protein sequence: CASSSGGLGSQPQHF.

At least ten counts were recorded for this clonotype. J is TRBJ2-1 and V is TRBV11-1; tentatively, D is TRBD1 (6 bases). Germline V gives CDR1 SGHAT, CDR2 FQDESV (reference sequence). This CDR3 region has 17 residues. V was shortened by 5 bases and J by 3 bases, with 20 bases between the two germline ends. The CDR3 loop is CASSPRTASHLYNEQFF. CDR3 bases: TGTGCCAGCAGCCCTCGGACAGCATCTCACCTCTACAATGAGCAGTTCTTC. The entire variable domain, with the rest obtained from reference TRBV11-1 and TRBJ2-1, is as follows: EAEVAQSPRYKITEKSQAVAFWCDPISGHATLYWYRQILGQGPELLVQFQDESVVDDSQLPKDRFSAERLKGVDSTLKIQPAELGDSAMYLCASSPRTASHLYNEQFFGPGTRLTVL.

This clonotype was counted at least ten times. The rearrangement joins TRBV6-6 to TRBJ1-3; the D is unclear. With 0 bases removed from V and 0 bases from J, the gap between germline ends came to 9 bases. The CDR3 has 16 residues. The germline V gene encodes CDR1 MNHNY and CDR2 SVGAGI (reference sequence). The CDR3 protein is CASSYSTASSGNTIYF. The CDR3, as DNA: TGTGCCAGCAGTTACTCGACGGCCTCCTCTGGAAACACCATATATTTT.

This clonotype was detected ten times or more. The chain combines TRBV7-9 with TRBJ1-1, with 9 bases that match TRBD1. The CDR3 extends over 14 amino acids. J was trimmed by 5 bases and V by 8 bases; bases with no gene match: 9. Germline-derived CDR1 and CDR2 are SEHNR and FQNEAQ (reference sequence). CDR3 loop: CASEEGQGRTEAFF. The CDR3 nucleotides are TGTGCCAGCGAAGAAGGACAGGGGCGGACTGAAGCTTTCTTT. The whole variable domain, remainder taken from reference TRBV7-9 and TRBJ1-1, is DTGVSQNPRHKITKRGQNVTFRCDPISEHNRLYWYRQTLGQGPEFLTYFQNEAQLEKSRLLSDRFSAERPKGSFSTLEIQRTEQGDSAMYLCASEEGQGRTEAFFGQGTRLTVV.

This clonotype was found many times. The chain combines TRBV20-1 with TRBJ2-3; D might be TRBD2 (6 bases). Per the germline V gene, CDR1 is DFQATT and CDR2 is SNEGSKA (reference sequence). CDR3 size: 14 residues. The germline V and J ends were trimmed by 6 bases and 1 base, with 14 bases remaining between them. CDR3 protein: CSAILAYRTDTQYF. For the CDR3, the DNA is TGCAGTGCCATTCTAGCGTACCGCACAGATACGCAGTATTTT.

There are many counts of this clonotype. The chain is built from TRBV7-9 and TRBJ1-1; TRBD1 is a possible D gene (6 bases). V was pared by 5 bases and J by 4 bases, with 11 bases between. CDR3 size: 13 residues. Germline CDR1 SEHNR, CDR2 FQNEAQ (reference sequence). The CDR3 spells CASSATGSTEAFF. The DNA of the CDR3 is TGTGCCAGCAGCGCCACAGGGAGCACTGAAGCTTTCTTT. Together with reference TRBV7-9 and TRBJ1-1, the CDR3 gives the full variable domain: DTGVSQNPRHKITKRGQNVTFRCDPISEHNRLYWYRQTLGQGPEFLTYFQNEAQLEKSRLLSDRFSAERPKGSFSTLEIQRTEQGDSAMYLCASSATGSTEAFFGQGTRLTVV.

On this clonotype: This could be a read error, since a much larger clone is one nucleotide away. The conserved closing phenylalanine or tryptophan is absent in this CDR3, likely reflecting a read error. The chain uses TRBV20-1 and TRBJ2-2; D may be TRBD2 (5 bases). This CDR3 is built from 15 residues. Trimming cost V 2 bases and J 6 bases, with 16 bases left between them. Germline V gene data show CDR1 as DFQATT and CDR2 as SNEGSKA (reference sequence). CDR3 in DNA: TGCAGTGCTAGACGGGATTTAGTGGTTCCCGGGGAGCTGTTTCTT. It codes for CSARRDLVVPGELFL.

For the CDR3, the DNA is TGCAGCGTTGGACAGAATGAAAAACTGTTTTTT. Protein sequence: CSVGQNEKLFF. This rearrangement joins TRBV29-1 to TRBJ1-4, with D possibly TRBD1 on 5 matching bases. There are 11 residues in the CDR3. V was shortened by 4 bases and J by 5 bases, with 5 bases between the two germline ends. Germline CDR1 and CDR2: SQVTM and ANQGSEA.

With regard to this clonotype: It may be a read error: a sequence one base away is much more abundant. The CDR3, as DNA: TGTGCCAGCGGTGGAGACAGGCCGACCCAGTACTTC. Its translation is CASGGDRPTQYF. The chain links TRBV2 to TRBJ2-5; D perhaps matches TRBD1 (6 bases). Per the germline V gene, CDR1 is SNHLY and CDR2 is FYNNEI. With 8 bases removed from V and 7 bases from J, the gap between germline ends came to 14 bases. The CDR3 length is 12 residues.

This clonotype was counted ten times or more. The chain has TRBV7-9 and TRBJ1-4, with 10 bases identical to TRBD1. CDR3 size: 17 residues. The junction had 4 bases not matched to a gene; V was cut back by 2 bases and J by 1 base. Germline CDR1 is SEHNR and CDR2 is FQNEAQ (reference sequence). The CDR3 sequence is CASSLWTGGRTNEKLFF. The CDR3 coding sequence is TGTGCCAGCAGCTTATGGACAGGGGGGAGAACTAATGAAAAACTGTTTTTT. The full variable domain, with the rest looked up from reference TRBV7-9 and TRBJ1-4, is DTGVSQNPRHKITKRGQNVTFRCDPISEHNRLYWYRQTLGQGPEFLTYFQNEAQLEKSRLLSDRFSAERPKGSFSTLEIQRTEQGDSAMYLCASSLWTGGRTNEKLFFGSGTQLSVL.

As to this clonotype: No conserved phenylalanine or tryptophan is present at the end of the CDR3, so a read error is the likely explanation. The chain links TRBV7-2 to TRBJ1-2, with unresolved D. Trimming left V 1 base short and J 8 bases short, with 11 bases between. The germline V gene has CDR1 SGHTA and CDR2 FQGNSA. The CDR3 covers 13 residues. CDR3 DNA sequence: TGTGCCAGCAGCTTAGGAGGTTTTGGAGGCTACACCTCC. Translation gives CASSLGGFGGYTS.

This chain joins TRBV5-1 and TRBJ2-1; TRBD2 matches 15 bases. There are 17 residues in the CDR3. Germline V gene sequence: CDR1 SGHRS, CDR2 YFSETQ. With 4 bases clipped from V and 7 bases from J, the junction kept 9 bases outside the gene matches. This chain's CDR3 is CASSLRTSGGAVNEQFF. The CDR3 nucleotides are TGCGCCAGCAGCCTTAGGACTAGCGGGGGGGCCGTGAATGAGCAGTTCTTC.

This clonotype was picked up a small number of times. The chain couples TRBV10-3 to TRBJ2-4; 9 bases line up with TRBD2. The junction had 1 base not matched to a gene; V was cut back by 3 bases and J by 4 bases. The CDR3 is made up of 14 amino acids. The V gene's germline CDR1 is ENHRY and CDR2 SYGVKD. CDR3 coding DNA: TGTGCCATCAGTGAAAGCGGGGGGAAAAACATTCAGTACTTC. It is translated as CAISESGGKNIQYF.

V usage is TRBV10-3 and J usage is TRBJ2-5; TRBD2 is a possible D gene (6 bases). Trimming left V 4 bases short and J 4 bases short, with 13 bases between. This CDR3 is built from 14 residues. The germline V gene has CDR1 ENHRY and CDR2 SYGVKD. As DNA, the CDR3 is TGTGCCATCAGTGTCGGGGGTGCGGGAGAGACCCAGTACTTC. Translation: CAISVGGAGETQYF.

The V gene is TRBV5-1, the J gene TRBJ2-3, with D unclear. The germline CDR1 and CDR2 sequences are SGHRS and YFSETQ. There are 13 residues in the CDR3. The V and J ends lost 0 bases and 2 bases respectively, with 4 bases between them. CDR3 residues: CASSLGLTDTQYF. CDR3 nucleotide sequence: TGCGCCAGCAGCTTGGGACTCACAGATACGCAGTATTTT. Complete variable domain (other parts from reference TRBV5-1 and TRBJ2-3): KAGVTQTPRYLIKTRGQQVTLSCSPISGHRSVSWYQQTPGQGLQFLFEYFSETQRNKGNFPGRFSGRQFSNSRSEMNVSTLELGDSALYLCASSLGLTDTQYFGPGTRLTVL.

The sample holds many counts of this clonotype. The V and J genes are TRBV6-1 and TRBJ1-1; no firm D call. The germline V and J ends were trimmed by 8 bases and 0 bases, with 10 bases remaining between them. CDR3 length equals 13 residues. Germline loops: CDR1 MNHNS, CDR2 SASEGT. DNA of the CDR3: TGTGCCAGCTCGGCATTTATGAACACTGAAGCTTTCTTT. Translating gives CASSAFMNTEAFF.

This clonotype was counted at least ten times. This rearrangement joins TRBV7-2 to TRBJ2-6, with a tentative D call TRBD1 (6 bases). V was pared by 5 bases and J by 2 bases, with 10 bases between. CDR1 SGHTA and CDR2 FQGNSA come from the germline V gene. The CDR3 length is 15 residues. The CDR3 nucleotides read TGTGCCAGCAGCCCTCAGGGGCCTGGGGCCAACGTCCTGACTTTC. It specifies CASSPQGPGANVLTF.

This clonotype was recorded many times. V usage is TRBV6-6 and J usage is TRBJ1-6; weak D call: TRBD1 (5 bases). Germline CDR1 reads MNHNY; CDR2 reads SVGAGI (reference sequence). CDR3 length equals 16 residues. Trimming took 0 bases from V and 5 from J, leaving 11 bases between them. The CDR3 sequence: CASSYSGADNNSPLHF. CDR3 sequence (DNA): TGTGCCAGCAGTTACTCTGGGGCAGACAATAATTCACCCCTCCACTTT.

This clonotype was detected a few times. The V call is TRBV5-4, the J call TRBJ2-2, with TRBD1 matching over 8 bases. Germline V gene lookup returns CDR1 SGHNT and CDR2 YYREEE (reference sequence). V shed 0 bases and J 5 bases; nucleotides not matched to a gene: 3. The CDR3 sequence is 15 residues long. CDR3 bases: TGTGCCAGCAGCTTGGACAGGGGGAAAACCGGGGAGCTGTTTTTT. Its protein product is CASSLDRGKTGELFF. The variable domain in full, with the rest retrieved from reference TRBV5-4 and TRBJ2-2, is ETGVTQSPTHLIKTRGQQVTLRCSSQSGHNTVSWYQQALGQGPQFIFQYYREEENGRGNFPPRFSGLQFPNYSSELNVNALELDDSALYLCASSLDRGKTGELFFGEGSRLTVL.

In this sample, this clonotype turned up many times. The chain carries TRBV6-1 and TRBJ2-7; 10 bases fit TRBD2. The junction had 8 bases not matched to a gene; V was cut back by 4 bases and J by 2 bases. The CDR3 has 16 amino acids. Germline assignment: CDR1 MNHNS and CDR2 SASEGT. The chain's CDR3 is CASSVELAGTPYEQYV. CDR3 DNA: TGTGCCAGCAGTGTCGAACTAGCGGGGACCCCCTACGAGCAGTACGTC.

This clonotype was seen ten or more times. The chain has TRBV20-1 and TRBJ2-1, with 8 bases fitting TRBD1. The CDR3 is 15 amino acids. Germline V gene sequence: CDR1 DFQATT, CDR2 SNEGSKA (reference sequence). The V gene end was trimmed by 5 bases and the J gene end by 7 bases; junction bases not matched to a gene: 13. CDR3 bases: TGCAGTGCTCGGTCGGCGGGACAGGTCATGAATGAGCAGTTCTTC. Its translation: CSARSAGQVMNEQFF.

This clonotype was seen many times. This chain links TRBV28 with TRBJ1-2; 8 nucleotides align to TRBD1. CDR3 length equals 14 residues. The trim removed 2 bases at V and 5 bases at J, leaving 4 bases unmatched. Germline CDR1 and CDR2: MDHEN and SYDVKM. DNA for the CDR3: TGTGCCAGCAGTTTAACAGGGGGTCATTATGGCTACACCTTC. It encodes CASSLTGGHYGYTF.

The genes are TRBV11-2 and TRBJ2-7, with TRBD1 as a possible D gene (6 bases). The ends were cut back, 0 bases at V and 2 bases at J, with 11 bases in the middle. Germline V lookup: CDR1 SGHAT, CDR2 FQNNGV. The CDR3 contains 15 residues. CDR3 in amino acids: CASSLDSGHPYEQYV. DNA of the CDR3: TGTGCCAGCAGCTTAGATTCGGGACACCCCTACGAGCAGTACGTC.

The chain combines TRBV18 with TRBJ1-3; weak D call: TRBD1 (6 bases). V was shortened by 0 bases and J by 0 bases, with 18 bases between the two germline ends. Germline assignment: CDR1 KGHSH and CDR2 LQKENI. CDR3 length: 19 residues. CDR3 DNA: TGTGCCAGCTCACCACCGTCAGGGACAACACAATACTCTGGAAACACCATATATTTT. Protein sequence: CASSPPSGTTQYSGNTIYF.

This clonotype occurred many times. This chain links TRBV25-1 with TRBJ2-2; D is uncertain. The germline gives CDR1 MGHDK, CDR2 SYGVNS. Trimming pared 1 base from V and 2 bases from J, leaving 8 bases between. This CDR3 is built from 15 residues. Written as DNA, the CDR3 is TGTGCCAGCAGTGAATCGGGCCTTAACACCGGGGAGCTGTTTTTT. It is translated as CASSESGLNTGELFF.

The chain is built from TRBV4-1 and TRBJ2-2; D possibly uses TRBD1 or TRBD2 (6 bases each). The CDR3 runs 16 residues. Between the trimmed V and J ends, which lost 1 base and 4 bases, there was a span of 13 bases. CDR1 is MGHRA, CDR2 YSYEKL, per germline. In DNA, the CDR3 is TGCGCCAGCAGCCAAGGGCCACAGGGAGGCACCGGGGAGCTGTTTTTT. It is translated as CASSQGPQGGTGELFF.

This clonotype showed up many times. The chain couples TRBV20-1 to TRBJ1-2; 8 positions match TRBD1. Trimming took 8 bases from V and 8 from J; bases not matched to a gene: 16. This CDR3 comprises 14 residues. CDR1 and CDR2 (germline): DFQATT, SNEGSKA (reference sequence). The CDR3 protein is CSYPYQGAVRGYTF. The CDR3 DNA reads as TGCAGTTACCCGTACCAGGGGGCCGTGAGAGGCTACACCTTC.

This clonotype appeared many times. The V call is TRBV28, the J call TRBJ1-1, with TRBD1 matching over 8 bases. J was trimmed by 8 bases and V by 4 bases; bases with no gene match: 15. The CDR3 loop spans 16 amino acids. Germline values: CDR1 MDHEN, CDR2 SYDVKM. The CDR3 sequence is CASSSGTGPLYREAFF. The CDR3 coding sequence is TGTGCCAGCAGTTCCGGGACAGGTCCCCTATACCGGGAAGCTTTCTTT.

In this sample, this clonotype turned up many times. The chain combines TRBV15 with TRBJ2-5, with 9 positions matching TRBD1. The junction had 1 base not matched to a gene; V was cut back by 6 bases and J by 5 bases. The CDR3 length is 12 residues. Germline lookup yields CDR1 LNHNV and CDR2 YYDKDF (reference sequence). The CDR3 DNA follows: TGTGCCACCAGTACAGGGGGCGAGACCCAGTACTTC. It yields the protein CATSTGGETQYF.